The 5 T cell receptor beta chains reported below all come from one sample, sequenced in a study of blood T cell repertoires in COVID-19 (dated by TCRdb to the early 2020s). Library preparation was by the immunoSEQ multiplex PCR assay. Here the immuneACCESS table is served through TCRdb, limited to in-frame sequences with V and J called. Missing clones are a known gap in these copies; in checked studies unresolved V genes cover under half, and the rest lacks a known reason. The sample contains hundreds of thousands of clones, 85% of them found a single time. The ten largest clones represent over 15% of the sample. Sequenced input: PBMCs or T cells enriched from blood (not recorded which). These receptors came from a man aged 35 to 55 who had recovered from COVID-19.

This clone has just a few counts. The V call is TRBV2, the J call TRBJ2-7; 8 nucleotides match TRBD1. Germline CDR1 reads SNHLY; CDR2 reads FYNNEI. The V gene end was trimmed by 6 bases and the J gene end by 0 bases; junction bases not matched to a gene: 4. The CDR3 contains 14 residues. Written as DNA, the CDR3 is TGTGCCAGCAGGGCAGGACAGGGCTCCTACGAGCAGTACTTC. It codes for CASRAGQGSYEQYF.

There are a few counts of this clone. The CDR3 is CASSRESRYNEKLFF. Here the CDR3 DNA reads TGCGCCAGCAGCCGAGAAAGCAGGTATAATGAAAAACTGTTTTTT. The J gene is TRBJ1-4, the V gene TRBV5-1; D unresolved. Trimming removed 4 bases from V and 4 bases from J, with 14 bases in between. Germline values: CDR1 SGHRS, CDR2 YFSETQ. CDR3 length: 15 residues.

The chain recombines TRBV19 with TRBJ2-5; TRBD1 matches 8 bases. Germline loops: CDR1 LNHDA, CDR2 SQIVND (reference sequence). This CDR3 region has 13 residues. With V trimmed by 3 bases and J by 5 bases, 2 bases remained unmatched. Here the CDR3 DNA reads TGTGCCAGTAGTATGAGGGACAGGGAGACCCAGTACTTC. Protein: CASSMRDRETQYF.

The gene calls are TRBV11-2 and TRBJ2-2; 13 bases are a match to TRBD2. Germline assignment: CDR1 SGHAT and CDR2 FQNNGV. V lost 6 bases, J lost 6 bases, and 10 bases stayed unmatched. The CDR3 contains 17 residues. The CDR3 DNA sequence: TGTGCCAGCAGAAGGACTAGCGGGAGAGGAGGGGCCGGGGAGCTGTTTTTT. This sequence encodes CASRRTSGRGGAGELFF.

The sample holds one count of this clone. V gene TRBV5-1 combines with J gene TRBJ2-7, with a weak D call TRBD1 (6 bases). In germline, CDR1 is SGHRS, CDR2 YFSETQ. The CDR3 consists of 14 residues. V was pared by 5 bases and J by 5 bases, with 17 bases between. The CDR3, as DNA: TGCGCCAGCAGACTATCTCTGAGGGACAACGAGCAGTACTTC. This sequence encodes CASRLSLRDNEQYF.